This TCR beta chain stems from a study of vaccination and CD4 T cells after COVID-19. Overall study context: In the control cultures, a CEFX pool, an HIV-1 Nef pool, or no peptide was supplied.

V shed 5 bases and J shed 5 bases, with 21 bases lying between them. Per germline, CDR1 DFQATT and CDR2 SNEGSKA (reference sequence). The CDR3 covers 15 residues. An Oncomine TCR Beta short-read assay was used to sequence the DNA from cultured CD4+ T cells. Genomic DNA was taken out of cultured CD4+ T cells by extraction. TCRdb reprocessed the PCR reads with MiXCR, giving one entry per CDR3 protein. Seen here are approximately 7,600 distinct CDR3 sequences, over 45% observed once, and the top ten hold 17%. Treatment given: roughly 10-day PBMC culture with coronavirus spike peptide pools or control peptides (ViraFEST assay). It was before the COVID-19 pandemic (2011-2018) that the unexposed donor's CD4+ T cells were collected. Of note for this clonotype: Its antigen is not known.

This TCR was recovered from a human donor in good health. The V gene is TRBV20-1, the J gene TRBJ2-5; D may be TRBD2 (6 bases). The sequencing input was CD4+ T cells from blood, cultured in vitro. The CDR3: CSAPGERRAGETQYF. DNA for the CDR3: TGCAGTGCTCCCGGCGAAAGGAGGGCGGGGGAGACCCAGTACTTC.